This T cell receptor beta chain emerged from a study of CD8 T cells in ankylosing spondylitis. CDR3 length: 17 residues. Germline CDR1 and CDR2: DFQATT and SNEGSKA (reference sequence). The ends were cut back, 0 bases at V and 5 bases at J, with 20 bases in the middle. Broader study findings: In ankylosing spondylitis patients, matched synovial fluid reportedly showed significant enrichment of disease-linked clones.

This clonotype has more than one count but fewer than ten. Antigen specificity is unknown. TCRdb passed the 5' RACE reads through MiXCR, listing each CDR3 protein once. The sample includes around 320,000 distinct CDR3 sequences, 20% of them seen just once. The TCR sequence derives from a female donor with ankylosing spondylitis or in good health (not recorded which). This chain connects TRBV20-1 to TRBJ2-1; tentative D call: TRBD2 (6 bases). Sequencing was done on a sample of blood, either unsorted or a sorted T cell fraction (not recorded which). CDR3 residues: CSARDPRGNPGHNEQFF. The CDR3 nucleotides read TGCAGTGCTAGAGACCCTCGGGGGAACCCCGGCCACAATGAGCAGTTCTTC.